One T cell receptor (beta chain) is described in this entry. Its antigen is unknown. CDR3 length: 12 residues. With 5 bases removed from V and 8 bases from J, the gap between germline ends came to 9 bases. Germline V gene sequence: CDR1 SGHTA, CDR2 FQGNSA. The source of the sample is a study of blood T cells in healthy people across ages. Together with a sample-barcoded 5' primer, a J-beta primer mix was included in a second PCR lasting roughly 6 to 12 cycles. Each cDNA molecule carried a tag from a template-switch adaptor that contained 12 random nucleotides. One entry per CDR3 protein, called by TCRdb with MiXCR from the 5' RACE reads. The data contain about 1,400,000 distinct CDR3 sequences, about 40% of them singletons. Whole-study findings and limits: Per million T cells, TCR beta diversity dropped about linearly as age rose.

The chain employs TRBV7-2 and TRBJ1-4; no reliable D call. Sample: blood. The origin of this receptor is a woman under 30 in good health. The chain's CDR3 is CASSPPEEKLFF. DNA of the CDR3: TGTGCCAGCAGCCCACCGGAGGAAAAACTGTTTTTT.